This T cell receptor beta chain was identified during a study of blood T cell repertoires in COVID-19. At the level of the study: Collection of acute and convalescent COVID-19 samples took place in the United States, Italy and Spain.

V lost 4 bases to trimming and J lost 3 bases, with 7 bases between them. Germline V lookup: CDR1 MNHEY, CDR2 SVGAGI. The CDR3 consists of 14 residues. In the original workflow: For nucleated cells, counts were estimated from reference gene primer amplification. Clones were read by immunoSEQ multiplex PCR, and TCRdb kept only the in-frame ones, dropping some. For V, J and clone size, that table is used; D and trimming come from the DNA. The sample includes 95,000 to 150,000 clones, approximately 85% of them seen just once. While infection was still active, Seattle patients were enrolled and then followed longitudinally.

This sequence was found in a woman of 80 years or more with COVID-19, enrolled during active disease. Sequencing was done on a sample of peripheral blood. This sequence joins TRBV6-5 and TRBJ1-6; D not resolved. The CDR3 nucleotides are TGTGCCAGCAGTTCGACGGGCTATAATTCACCCCTCCACTTT. This codes for CASSSTGYNSPLHF.